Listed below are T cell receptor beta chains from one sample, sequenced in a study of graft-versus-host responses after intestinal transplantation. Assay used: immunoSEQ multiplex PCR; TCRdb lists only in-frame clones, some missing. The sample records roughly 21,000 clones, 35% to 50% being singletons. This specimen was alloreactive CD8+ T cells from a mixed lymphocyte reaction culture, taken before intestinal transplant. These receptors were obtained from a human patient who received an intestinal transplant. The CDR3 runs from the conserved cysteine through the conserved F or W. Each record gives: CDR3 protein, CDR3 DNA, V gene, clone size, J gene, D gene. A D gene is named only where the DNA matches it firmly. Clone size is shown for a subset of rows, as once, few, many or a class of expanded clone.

cdr3_aa: CAWAAGSNEKLFF
cdr3_nt: TGTGCCTGGGCAGCAGGGTCGAATGAAAAACTGTTTTTT
v_call: TRBV30
clone_size: medium-sized
j_call: TRBJ1-4
d_call: NA

cdr3_aa: CASSLSTDTQYF
cdr3_nt: TGTGCCAGCAGCCTCAGCACAGATACGCAGTATTTT
v_call: TRBV9
clone_size: few
j_call: TRBJ2-3
d_call: NA

cdr3_aa: CASREPGNTIYF
cdr3_nt: TGTGCCAGCAGGGAACCTGGAAACACCATATATTTT
v_call: TRBV28
clone_size: once
j_call: TRBJ1-3
d_call: NA

cdr3_aa: CASASTYNQPQHF
cdr3_nt: TGTGCCAGCGCGTCGACTTACAATCAGCCCCAGCATTTT
v_call: TRBV6-1
clone_size: NA
j_call: TRBJ1-5
d_call: NA

cdr3_aa: CASSFASGAFDTQYF
cdr3_nt: TGTGCCAGCAGTTTCGCTAGCGGGGCCTTCGATACGCAGTATTTT
v_call: TRBV28
clone_size: few
j_call: TRBJ2-3
d_call: TRBD2

cdr3_aa: CASSARAGANVLTF
cdr3_nt: TGCGCCAGCAGTGCGAGGGCTGGGGCCAACGTCCTGACTTTC
v_call: TRBV10-2
clone_size: NA
j_call: TRBJ2-6
d_call: NA

cdr3_aa: CASSASTGSTDTQYF
cdr3_nt: TGTGCCAGCAGCGCCTCGACAGGGAGCACAGATACGCAGTATTTT
v_call: TRBV11-2
clone_size: NA
j_call: TRBJ2-3
d_call: TRBD1

cdr3_aa: CASSVDRAYEQYF
cdr3_nt: TGTGCCAGCAGCGTCGACCGAGCCTACGAGCAGTACTTC
v_call: TRBV6-6
clone_size: NA
j_call: TRBJ2-7
d_call: NA

cdr3_aa: CASRRTETNEQFF
cdr3_nt: TGTGCCAGCAGGCGGACCGAGACAAACGAGCAGTTCTTC
v_call: TRBV7-9
clone_size: NA
j_call: TRBJ2-1
d_call: NA

cdr3_aa: CASSHLSTAPNEKLFF
cdr3_nt: TGTGCCAGCAGCCACCTCTCGACAGCCCCTAATGAAAAACTGTTTTTT
v_call: TRBV7-9
clone_size: NA
j_call: TRBJ1-4
d_call: NA

cdr3_aa: CASSVGPTGREQYF
cdr3_nt: TGTGCCAGCAGCGTGGGCCCCACCGGCCGCGAGCAGTACTTC
v_call: TRBV5-5
clone_size: once
j_call: TRBJ2-7
d_call: NA

cdr3_aa: CASSYWDGNEKLFF
cdr3_nt: TGTGCCAGCAGTTATTGGGACGGAAATGAAAAACTGTTTTTT
v_call: TRBV6-5
clone_size: few
j_call: TRBJ1-4
d_call: NA

cdr3_aa: CASSNSRTATYYEQYF
cdr3_nt: TGTGCCAGCAGCAATAGTCGGACAGCTACATACTACGAGCAGTACTTC
v_call: TRBV7-3
clone_size: NA
j_call: TRBJ2-7
d_call: NA

cdr3_aa: CASSQVQSGEQYF
cdr3_nt: TGTGCCAGCAGCCAAGTTCAATCGGGCGAGCAGTACTTC
v_call: TRBV14
clone_size: medium-sized
j_call: TRBJ2-7
d_call: NA

cdr3_aa: CASSGSSYNEQFF
cdr3_nt: TGTGCCAGTAGCGGAAGCTCCTACAATGAGCAGTTCTTC
v_call: TRBV6-5
clone_size: NA
j_call: TRBJ2-1
d_call: NA

cdr3_aa: CSVEGVREQYF
cdr3_nt: TGCAGCGTTGAAGGAGTCCGCGAGCAGTACTTC
v_call: TRBV29-1
clone_size: few
j_call: TRBJ2-7
d_call: NA

cdr3_aa: CASSEGLDEQYF
cdr3_nt: TGTGCCAGCAGCGAGGGGTTGGACGAGCAGTACTTC
v_call: TRBV7-8
clone_size: NA
j_call: TRBJ2-7
d_call: NA

cdr3_aa: CASSNGPYEQYF
cdr3_nt: TGTGCCAGTAGTAACGGGCCCTACGAGCAGTACTTC
v_call: TRBV19
clone_size: NA
j_call: TRBJ2-7
d_call: NA

cdr3_aa: CASSERLAGGADTQYF
cdr3_nt: TGTGCCAGCAGCGAACGACTAGCGGGAGGAGCAGATACGCAGTATTTT
v_call: TRBV7-3
clone_size: medium-sized
j_call: TRBJ2-3
d_call: TRBD2

cdr3_aa: CASSSRLAASTDTQYF
cdr3_nt: TGTGCCAGCAGCTCCCGACTAGCGGCTAGCACAGATACGCAGTATTTT
v_call: TRBV7-2
clone_size: NA
j_call: TRBJ2-3
d_call: TRBD2

cdr3_aa: CASSLMYEQFF
cdr3_nt: TGTGCCAGCAGCTTAATGTATGAGCAGTTCTTC
v_call: TRBV7-9
clone_size: many
j_call: TRBJ2-1
d_call: NA

cdr3_aa: CASSFGDRGSNQPQHF
cdr3_nt: TGCGCCAGCAGCTTTGGGGACAGGGGAAGCAATCAGCCCCAGCATTTT
v_call: TRBV5-1
clone_size: NA
j_call: TRBJ1-5
d_call: TRBD1

cdr3_aa: CASVQGVPLGGYTF
cdr3_nt: TGTGCCAGCGTACAGGGGGTTCCCCTGGGAGGCTACACCTTC
v_call: TRBV6-1
clone_size: few
j_call: TRBJ1-2
d_call: TRBD1

cdr3_aa: CASSLGVAEAFF
cdr3_nt: TGTGCCAGCTCACTGGGGGTGGCCGAAGCTTTCTTT
v_call: TRBV18
clone_size: medium-sized
j_call: TRBJ1-1
d_call: NA

cdr3_aa: CASSSLGGTQYF
cdr3_nt: TGTGCCAGCAGCTCGCTAGGAGGGACCCAGTACTTC
v_call: TRBV7-8
clone_size: few
j_call: TRBJ2-5
d_call: NA

cdr3_aa: CASSLAGIHSGYTF
cdr3_nt: TGTGCCAGCAGCTTAGCCGGCATTCATAGCGGCTACACCTTC
v_call: TRBV11-2
clone_size: NA
j_call: TRBJ1-2
d_call: NA

cdr3_aa: CASRPMAGTAYEQYF
cdr3_nt: TGTGCCAGCAGACCCATGGCGGGGACGGCATACGAGCAGTACTTC
v_call: TRBV6-1
clone_size: few
j_call: TRBJ2-7
d_call: NA

cdr3_aa: CASSLDRLAASQETQYF
cdr3_nt: TGTGCCAGCAGCTTAGACAGGCTAGCGGCTTCTCAAGAGACCCAGTACTTC
v_call: TRBV7-9
clone_size: NA
j_call: TRBJ2-5
d_call: TRBD2

cdr3_aa: CASNRLDTFYGYTF
cdr3_nt: TGTGCCAGCAATCGCTTGGACACCTTTTATGGCTACACCTTC
v_call: TRBV9
clone_size: medium-sized
j_call: TRBJ1-2
d_call: NA

cdr3_aa: CASSYSGVSYEQYF
cdr3_nt: TGTGCCAGCAGTTATTCAGGGGTCTCCTACGAGCAGTACTTC
v_call: TRBV6-5
clone_size: NA
j_call: TRBJ2-7
d_call: NA

cdr3_aa: CASSELGLAYNEQFF
cdr3_nt: TGTGCCAGCAGTGAACTGGGACTAGCGTACAATGAGCAGTTCTTC
v_call: TRBV6-1
clone_size: NA
j_call: TRBJ2-1
d_call: TRBD2

cdr3_aa: CASSIWGGNTEAFF
cdr3_nt: TGTGCCAGCAGCATCTGGGGGGGAAATACTGAAGCTTTCTTT
v_call: TRBV25-1
clone_size: NA
j_call: TRBJ1-1
d_call: NA

cdr3_aa: CASRTLGGSGGYTF
cdr3_nt: TGTGCCAGCAGGACACTGGGAGGCTCTGGTGGCTACACCTTC
v_call: TRBV6-5
clone_size: few
j_call: TRBJ1-2
d_call: NA

cdr3_aa: CASSPGGGYTF
cdr3_nt: TGCGCCAGCAGCCCGGGGGGTGGCTACACCTTC
v_call: TRBV5-1
clone_size: once
j_call: TRBJ1-2
d_call: NA

cdr3_aa: CASSSEVESYNEQFF
cdr3_nt: TGTGCCAGCAGCTCAGAAGTGGAATCCTACAATGAGCAGTTCTTC
v_call: TRBV7-6
clone_size: NA
j_call: TRBJ2-1
d_call: NA

cdr3_aa: CASSFTDTQYF
cdr3_nt: TGTGCCAGCAGCTTTACAGATACGCAGTATTTT
v_call: TRBV7-8
clone_size: NA
j_call: TRBJ2-3
d_call: NA

cdr3_aa: CASSFNLGTVNQPQHF
cdr3_nt: TGTGCCAGCAGCTTCAACTTGGGGACCGTGAATCAGCCCCAGCATTTT
v_call: TRBV5-6
clone_size: few
j_call: TRBJ1-5
d_call: NA

cdr3_aa: CAWSRLADAYEQYF
cdr3_nt: TGTGCCTGGAGCCGACTAGCGGATGCCTACGAGCAGTACTTC
v_call: TRBV30
clone_size: NA
j_call: TRBJ2-7
d_call: TRBD2

cdr3_aa: CAISESWASVTGEQYF
cdr3_nt: TGTGCCATCAGTGAGTCATGGGCTAGCGTGACGGGAGAGCAGTACTTC
v_call: TRBV10-3
clone_size: few
j_call: TRBJ2-7
d_call: NA

cdr3_aa: CASSQIESPSSGNTIYF
cdr3_nt: TGCGCCAGCAGCCAAATCGAATCCCCGTCCTCTGGAAACACCATATATTTT
v_call: TRBV4-1
clone_size: NA
j_call: TRBJ1-3
d_call: NA

cdr3_aa: CASSYTGANVLTF
cdr3_nt: TGTGCCAGCAGTTACACTGGGGCCAACGTCCTGACTTTC
v_call: TRBV6-5
clone_size: NA
j_call: TRBJ2-6
d_call: NA

cdr3_aa: CASSVQDYEQYF
cdr3_nt: TGTGCCAGCTCAGTCCAGGACTACGAGCAGTACTTC
v_call: TRBV18
clone_size: once
j_call: TRBJ2-7
d_call: NA

cdr3_aa: CASRGGDTGGILKRDF
cdr3_nt: TGTGCCAGCAGGGGGGGGGACACCGGGGGGATTTTGAAGCGGGACTTC
v_call: TRBV28
clone_size: few
j_call: TRBJ2-7
d_call: NA

cdr3_aa: CASSTGLHNEQFF
cdr3_nt: TGTGCCAGTAGTACGGGACTGCACAATGAGCAGTTCTTC
v_call: TRBV19
clone_size: few
j_call: TRBJ2-1
d_call: NA

cdr3_aa: CASSVTGNQPQHF
cdr3_nt: TGTGCCAGCAGTGTGACAGGCAATCAGCCCCAGCATTTT
v_call: TRBV6-6
clone_size: few
j_call: TRBJ1-5
d_call: NA

cdr3_aa: CASSYSARNEQYF
cdr3_nt: TGTGCCAGCAGTTACTCCGCTAGAAACGAGCAGTACTTC
v_call: TRBV6-6
clone_size: NA
j_call: TRBJ2-7
d_call: NA

cdr3_aa: CASSVLAGAYEQYF
cdr3_nt: TGTGCCAGCAGCGTATTGGCGGGAGCGTACGAGCAGTACTTC
v_call: TRBV9
clone_size: NA
j_call: TRBJ2-7
d_call: TRBD2

cdr3_aa: CASSQEYRSYNEQFF
cdr3_nt: TGCGCCAGCAGCCAAGAGTACCGATCCTACAATGAGCAGTTCTTC
v_call: TRBV4-1
clone_size: NA
j_call: TRBJ2-1
d_call: NA

cdr3_aa: CAISDWQTQYF
cdr3_nt: TGTGCCATCAGCGACTGGCAGACGCAGTATTTT
v_call: TRBV10-3
clone_size: NA
j_call: TRBJ2-3
d_call: NA